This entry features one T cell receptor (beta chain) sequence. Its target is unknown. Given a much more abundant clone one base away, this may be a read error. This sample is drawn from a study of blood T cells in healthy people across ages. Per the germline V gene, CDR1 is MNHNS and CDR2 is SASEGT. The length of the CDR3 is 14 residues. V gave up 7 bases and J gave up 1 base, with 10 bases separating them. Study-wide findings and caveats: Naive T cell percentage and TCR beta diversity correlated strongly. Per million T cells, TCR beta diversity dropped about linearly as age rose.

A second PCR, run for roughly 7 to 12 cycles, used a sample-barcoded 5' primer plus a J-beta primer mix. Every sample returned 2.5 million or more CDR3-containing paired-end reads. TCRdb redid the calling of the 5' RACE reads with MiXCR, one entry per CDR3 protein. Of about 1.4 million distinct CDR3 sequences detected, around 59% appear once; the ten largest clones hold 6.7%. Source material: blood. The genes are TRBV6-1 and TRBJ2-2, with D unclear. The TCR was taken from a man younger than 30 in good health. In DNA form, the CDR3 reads TGTGCCAGCAAATGGACGGAGAACACCGGGGAGCTGTTTTTT. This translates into CASKWTENTGELFF.